This TCR beta chain was retrieved from a study of somatic mutations in cytotoxic T cells in rheumatoid arthritis. Study overall: Flow sorting at nearly 100% purity was applied to some V beta antibody-stained T-cell populations, which included V beta1+ cells sequenced for TCRB.

Authors' analysis steps: In patients, CD8+ clones bigger than 1% rarely had the same sequence as a published virus-specific TCRB. Repertoires were generated with immunoSEQ multiplex PCR, while TCRdb's copy carries only in-frame clones and drops some. The DNA gave D and trimming, while V, J and clone size come from that table. The sample includes thousands of clones, around 87% of them seen just once. Study-wide points: For about an eighth of the 65 patients, a single CD8+ clone accounted for more than 20% of CD8+ cells. Rising age went with increasing CD8+ clonality in rheumatoid arthritis patients; healthy controls showed no such increase.

With respect to this clone: Antigen specificity is unknown.

The CDR3 sequence is 13 residues long. Trimming cost V 0 bases and J 5 bases, with 5 bases left between them. CDR1 and CDR2 (germline): SGDLS, YYNGEE. Material: CD8+ T cells sorted from blood. This rearrangement joins TRBV9 to TRBJ2-2, with D possibly TRBD2 on 5 matching bases. The TCR sequence derives from a woman aged 45-59 years with rheumatoid arthritis. CDR3 nucleotides: TGTGCCAGCAGCGTAGGACTAACCGGGGAGCTGTTTTTT. This sequence encodes CASSVGLTGELFF.